The 14 T cell receptor beta chains given below trace back to one sample, sequenced in a study of Tregs in tolerant kidney transplant recipients. Here immunoSEQ multiplex PCR was the method, and the copy in TCRdb shows in-frame clones only, minus some. The specimen's table records tens of thousands of clones. The starting material was CD4+ T cells from blood, obtained before the transplant. These TCRs come from a human donor who received a combined kidney and bone marrow transplant.

In regard to this clone: The read finishes 3 residues shy of the CDR3 end, and the germline J gene is used to complete it. This chain uses TRBV7-9 with TRBJ2-7, with 7 bases identical to TRBD2. Germline V CDR1 and CDR2: SEHNR, FQNEAQ (reference sequence). This CDR3 is built from 14 residues. V was clipped by 3 bases and J by 3 bases; unmatched bases: 5. CDR3 protein: CASSLGGGYYEQYF. The DNA read from the CDR3 is TGTGCCAGCAGCTTGGGGGGGGGATACTACGAG.

To note about this clone: The read ends 3 residues early relative to the CDR3; the germline J gene fills the gap. The J gene is TRBJ2-3, the V gene TRBV7-6; 12 bases map to TRBD2. The CDR3 spans 15 residues. The V segment lost 5 bases and the J segment 4 bases; nucleotides outside the gene matches: 4. The germline V gene has CDR1 SGHVS and CDR2 FNYEAQ. CDR3: CASSLLAGGSDTQYF. CDR3 DNA, as far as it was read: TGTGCCAGCAGCCTACTAGCGGGAGGATCAGATACG.

A note on this clone: The read finishes 3 residues shy of the CDR3 end, and the germline J gene is used to complete it. This chain joins TRBV18 and TRBJ2-5, with D possibly matching TRBD1 (6 bases). The length of the CDR3 is 13 residues. Trimming stripped 3 bases from V and 3 bases from J, with 8 bases between. CDR1 and CDR2 (germline): KGHSH, LQKENI. The DNA read from the CDR3 is TGTGCCAGCTCACCGGACAGAGAAGAGACC. Encoded protein: CASSPDREET. The entire CDR3 reads CASSPDREETQYF.

Turning to this clone: The read is 3 residues too short to cover the CDR3 end, so that end is filled in from the germline J gene. V gene TRBV18 combines with J gene TRBJ2-2, with D maybe TRBD2 (6 bases). Per the germline V gene, CDR1 is KGHSH and CDR2 is LQKENI. This CDR3 region has 16 residues. V dropped 0 bases and J dropped 5 bases, with 13 bases sitting between them. CDR3 DNA (partial): TGTGCCAGCTCACCACCGGCGCGGGAAGGTACCGGGGAG. Its protein is CASSPPAREGTGE. The CDR3 in full is CASSPPAREGTGELFF.

To note about this clone: The CDR3 end falls 3 residues outside the read, so it is completed with the germline J gene. The chain carries TRBV7-3 and TRBJ2-1; maybe TRBD2 (5 bases). V was clipped by 2 bases and J by 0 bases, with 8 bases between them. Germline V lookup: CDR1 SGHTA, CDR2 FQGTGA. The CDR3 is 15 amino acids. CDR3 DNA (partial): TGTGCCAGCAGCTTAGGAGCGGTCTCCTACAATGAG. The encoded protein is CASSLGAVSYNE. The whole CDR3 reads CASSLGAVSYNEQFF. The full variable domain, rest sourced from reference TRBV7-3 and TRBJ2-1, is GAGVSQTPSNKVTEKGKYVELRCDPISGHTALYWYRQSLGQGPEFLIYFQGTGAADDSGLPNDRFFAVRPEGSVSTLKIQRTERGDSAVYLCASSLGAVSYNEQFFGPGTRLTVL.

As for this clone: The read is 3 residues too short to cover the CDR3 end, so that end is filled in from the germline J gene. This chain joins TRBV2 and TRBJ2-5, with 8 positions matching TRBD2. The germline V gene has CDR1 SNHLY and CDR2 FYNNEI. Losses at the gene ends were 3 bases for V and 2 bases for J; bases not matched to a gene: 8. The CDR3 length is 16 residues. The CDR3 DNA, read in part, is TGTGCCAGCAGTGAGTGGTGGAGCGGGAGACAAGAGACC. This codes for CASSEWWSGRQET. The CDR3, in full, reads CASSEWWSGRQETQYF.

As regards this clone: The CDR3 extends 3 residues past the end of the read, so its final part is completed from the germline J gene. The chain combines TRBV19 with TRBJ1-6; D possibly corresponds to TRBD1 (5 bases). Trimming cost V 4 bases and J 8 bases, with 12 bases left between them. This CDR3 comprises 14 residues. CDR1 is LNHDA, CDR2 SQIVND, per germline (reference sequence). The CDR3 is CASSRGGSYSPLHF. CDR3 DNA, as far as it was read: TGTGCCAGTAGTAGGGGCGGCAGTTATTCACCC.

Concerning this clone: Read coverage stops 3 residues before the CDR3 terminus; the germline J gene supplies the remainder. The chain carries TRBV10-1 and TRBJ2-1, with 8 bases matching TRBD2. Losses at the gene ends were 7 bases for V and 9 bases for J; bases not matched to a gene: 5. The length of the CDR3 is 12 residues. Germline CDR1 WNHNN, CDR2 SYGVQD (reference sequence). The CDR3 sequence is CASMRGAGEQFF. The sequenced part of the CDR3 DNA is TGCGCCAGCATGCGGGGGGCGGGTGAG.

CDR3 loop: CASSTFNRDPYEQYF. CDR3 DNA, as far as it was read: TGTGCCAGCAGCACTTTTAACAGAGATCCGTACGAG. V usage is TRBV7-7 and J usage is TRBJ2-7; D is unclear. Read coverage stops 3 residues before the CDR3 terminus; the germline J gene supplies the remainder. Germline V gene data show CDR1 as SSHAT and CDR2 as FNYEAQ (reference sequence). V dropped 5 bases and J dropped 4 bases, with 18 bases sitting between them. There are 15 residues in the CDR3.

To note about this clone: The CDR3 goes on 3 residues after the read ends, and that part is filled in from the germline J gene. This chain uses TRBV11-2 with TRBJ1-1, with D tentatively TRBD1 (6 bases). The germline gives CDR1 SGHAT, CDR2 FQNNGV. The CDR3 consists of 14 residues. Trimming left V 1 base short and J 4 bases short, with 10 bases between. CDR3 protein: CASSLGGGVTEAFF. The covered CDR3 bases are TGTGCCAGCAGCTTAGGAGGGGGTGTCACTGAA.

This CDR3 reads CASSRYTDTQYF. The sequenced CDR3 bases are TGTGCCAGCAGCCGTTACACAGATACG. The genes are TRBV7-2 and TRBJ2-3; D gene ambiguous. The CDR3 extends 3 residues past the end of the read, so its final part is completed from the germline J gene. The CDR3 totals 12 residues. Germline CDR1 SGHTA, CDR2 FQGNSA. Trimming took 5 bases from V and 2 from J, leaving 5 bases between them.

For this clone: The read terminates 3 residues before the CDR3 end, so the remaining end is supplied by the germline J gene. The chain combines TRBV6-1 with TRBJ2-7; 11 bases match TRBD2. The CDR3 covers 15 residues. Germline V gene lookup returns CDR1 MNHNS and CDR2 SASEGT. The J segment lost 2 bases and the V segment lost 1 base, leaving 1 base of the junction unmatched. The DNA read from the CDR3 is TGTGCCAGCAGTGAAGGACTAGCGGGGACCTACGAG. It is translated as CASSEGLAGTYE. The whole CDR3 sequence reads CASSEGLAGTYEQYF.

Concerning this clone: The read gets to within 3 residues of the CDR3 end, and the germline J gene fills in the rest. The V and J genes are TRBV20-1 and TRBJ2-1; D might be TRBD2 (5 bases). The V gene's germline CDR1 is DFQATT and CDR2 SNEGSKA (reference sequence). The CDR3 is 14 amino acids. Trimming cost V 6 bases and J 0 bases, with 12 bases left between them. The sequenced CDR3 bases are TGCAGTGCCACTAGTCTTAGCTCCTACAATGAG. Its translation: CSATSLSSYNE. The full-length CDR3 reads as CSATSLSSYNEQFF.

A note on this clone: The missing CDR3 end, 3 residues past where the read stops, is filled in from the germline J gene. The chain is built from TRBV19 and TRBJ1-2, with TRBD1 identical over 8 bases. Germline CDR1 reads LNHDA; CDR2 reads SQIVND (reference sequence). V dropped 6 bases and J dropped 4; count of bases not matched to a gene: 10. The CDR3 is 15 residues long. CDR3 DNA, as far as it was read: TGTGCCAGTAGACAAACCGGGACAGGAGCCTATGGC. Residues: CASRQTGTGAYG. The whole CDR3 reads CASRQTGTGAYGYTF.